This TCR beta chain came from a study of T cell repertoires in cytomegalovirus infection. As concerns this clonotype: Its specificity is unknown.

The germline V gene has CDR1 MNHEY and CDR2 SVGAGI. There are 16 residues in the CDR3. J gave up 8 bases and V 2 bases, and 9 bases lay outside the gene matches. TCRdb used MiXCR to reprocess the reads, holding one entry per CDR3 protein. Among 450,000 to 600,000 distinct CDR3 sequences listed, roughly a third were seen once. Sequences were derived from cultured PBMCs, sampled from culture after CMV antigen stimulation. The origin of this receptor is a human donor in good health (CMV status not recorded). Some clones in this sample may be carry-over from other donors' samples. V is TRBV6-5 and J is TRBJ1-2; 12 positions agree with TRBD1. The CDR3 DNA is TGTGCCAGCAGTTACGAGCGGGGACAGGGGGCTTGGGGCTACACCTTC. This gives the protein CASSYERGQGAWGYTF.